A single sample is the source of the 21 T cell receptor beta chains below, sequenced in a study of STAT5B mutations in CD4+ large granular lymphocyte leukemia. Produced via immunoSEQ multiplex PCR; TCRdb's table is partial and in-frame only. The sample records 25,000 to 35,000 clones, roughly 72% being singletons. The sequenced material came from CD4+ T cells from blood buffy coats. Receptor source: a human donor in good health.

This clone was counted between two and nine times. This CDR3 reads CASSRQGSQPQHF. The CDR3 coding sequence is TGTGCCAGCAGTCGACAGGGGTCTCAGCCCCAGCATTTT. The chain has TRBV9 and TRBJ1-5, with TRBD1 identical over 8 bases. The CDR3 covers 13 residues. CDR1 is SGDLS and CDR2 is YYNGEE in the germline V gene. V lost 5 bases to trimming and J lost 6 bases; unmatched junction nucleotides: 4.

The chain uses TRBV7-2 and TRBJ2-7; no firm D call. There are 11 residues in the CDR3. Trimming removed 4 bases from V and 7 bases from J, with 8 bases in between. Germline assignment: CDR1 SGHTA and CDR2 FQGNSA. CDR3 region: CASSYDGEQYF. CDR3 nucleotide sequence: TGTGCCAGCAGCTACGATGGGGAGCAGTACTTC. The entire variable domain, with the rest obtained from reference TRBV7-2 and TRBJ2-7, is as follows: GAGVSQSPSNKVTEKGKDVELRCDPISGHTALYWYRQSLGQGLEFLIYFQGNSAPDKSGLPSDRFSAERTGGSVSTLTIQRTQQEDSAVYLCASSYDGEQYFGPGTRLTVT.

For this clone: Here the CDR3 omits its conserved ending phenylalanine or tryptophan, so a read error is the likely source. No DNA is shown, since the ends of the CDR3 on it are uncertain; the CDR3 is the one TCRdb lists. This chain links TRBV7-4 with TRBJ2-3. Including both end residues, the CDR3 is 10 amino acids long. Germline V gene lookup returns CDR1 SGHVT and CDR2 SQSDAQ. The CDR3 region is CASSLDPLTP.

This clone was seen a handful of times. The rearrangement links TRBV5-1 to TRBJ2-7, with a possible D match to TRBD2 (5 bases). The length of the CDR3 is 14 residues. Germline V CDR1 and CDR2: SGHRS, YFSETQ. Trimming cost V 5 bases and J 2 bases, with 14 bases left between them. The CDR3 region has the DNA TGCGCCAGCAGTTTACGAACGGGAACCTACGAGCAGTACTTC. Amino acid sequence: CASSLRTGTYEQYF.

This clone was recorded only once. The DNA of the CDR3 is TGTGCCAGCAGCTTCGACTCCTCAGCCAACGAGCAGTACTTC. Its protein product is CASSFDSSANEQYF. The chain employs TRBV7-2 and TRBJ2-7; D uncertain. Germline V lookup: CDR1 SGHTA, CDR2 FQGNSA. V lost 3 bases and J lost 5, with 14 bases in between. The CDR3 covers 14 residues.

Here the CDR3 DNA reads TGTGCCAGCAGTTACACCGGACAGTCAAATTCACCCCTCCACTTT. It encodes CASSYTGQSNSPLHF. The chain joins TRBV6-6 to TRBJ1-6, with D tentatively TRBD1 (6 bases). The germline V gene encodes CDR1 MNHNY and CDR2 SVGAGI (reference sequence). V lost 2 bases to trimming and J lost 7 bases, with 12 bases between them. The CDR3 is 15 amino acids.

V and J are TRBV9 and TRBJ2-6; D perhaps matches TRBD1 (5 bases). Trimming removed 4 bases from V and 0 bases from J, with 20 bases in between. CDR3 length: 19 residues. Germline CDR1 and CDR2: SGDLS and YYNGEE. CDR3 residues: CASSSSRARRDSGANVLTF. The CDR3 coding sequence is TGTGCCAGCAGCTCAAGCCGGGCCCGCAGGGACTCTGGGGCCAACGTCCTGACTTTC.

The chain carries TRBV7-9 and TRBJ1-2, with D possibly matching TRBD1 (6 bases). Germline V gene sequence: CDR1 SEHNR, CDR2 FQNEAQ (reference sequence). This CDR3 has 15 amino acids. V was pared by 1 base and J by 6 bases, with 15 bases between. The CDR3 DNA is TGTGCCAGCAGCTTAGAGAGTTGGACAGAAGATGGCTACACCTTC. Protein: CASSLESWTEDGYTF.

The chain recombines TRBV11-2 with TRBJ2-6, with TRBD2 matching over 7 bases. V lost 5 bases to trimming and J lost 3 bases; unmatched junction nucleotides: 4. Germline V CDR1 and CDR2: SGHAT, FQNNGV. The CDR3 is 15 residues long. CDR3 protein: CASSATSVGANVLTF. The CDR3 coding sequence is TGTGCCAGCAGCGCCACTAGCGTTGGGGCCAACGTCCTGACTTTC. Full variable domain (missing parts from reference TRBV11-2 and TRBJ2-6): EAGVAQSPRYKIIEKRQSVAFWCNPISGHATLYWYQQILGQGPKLLIQFQNNGVVDDSQLPKDRFSAERLKGVDSTLKIQPAKLEDSAVYLCASSATSVGANVLTFGAGSRLTVL.

The rearrangement uses TRBV7-2 and TRBJ2-5; unclear D gene. Germline CDR1 and CDR2: SGHTA and FQGNSA. CDR3 length: 13 amino acids. Deletions cut 1 base from V and 5 bases from J, with 8 bases between. The CDR3 loop reads CASSLGVGETQYF. The CDR3 nucleotides read TGTGCCAGCAGCTTAGGGGTCGGGGAGACCCAGTACTTC.

This clone was seen only once. The chain links TRBV5-5 to TRBJ2-5; D might be TRBD1 (6 bases). The CDR3 is 14 amino acids. V gave up 2 bases and J gave up 4 bases, with 12 bases separating them. Germline lookup yields CDR1 SGHKS and CDR2 YYEKEE (reference sequence). The CDR3 nucleotides read TGTGCCAGCAGCTTTTCGGCAGGGGTAGAGACCCAGTACTTC. This sequence encodes CASSFSAGVETQYF.

This chain joins TRBV2 and TRBJ2-7, with a possible D match to TRBD2 (6 bases). Trimming took 4 bases from V and 5 from J, leaving 18 bases between them. The CDR3 loop spans 15 amino acids. CDR1 is SNHLY, CDR2 FYNNEI, per germline. This chain's CDR3 is CASSGSAGLPHEQYF. The CDR3 DNA reads as TGTGCCAGCAGTGGAAGCGCGGGACTCCCCCACGAGCAGTACTTC. Combining the CDR3 with reference TRBV2 and TRBJ2-7 gives the whole variable domain EPEVTQTPSHQVTQMGQEVILRCVPISNHLYFYWYRQILGQKVEFLVSFYNNEISEKSEIFDDQFSVERPDGSNFTLKIRSTKLEDSAMYFCASSGSAGLPHEQYFGPGTRLTVT.

The rearrangement joins TRBV18 to TRBJ1-2; TRBD1 aligns across 8 bases. The J segment lost 4 bases and the V segment lost 5 bases, leaving 3 bases of the junction unmatched. The germline V gene has CDR1 KGHSH and CDR2 LQKENI. The CDR3 is made up of 13 amino acids. The CDR3 bases are TGTGCCAGCTCAGGACAGGGTGGCTATGGCTACACCTTC. Translating it yields CASSGQGGYGYTF. Full variable domain (missing parts from reference TRBV18 and TRBJ1-2): NAGVMQNPRHLVRRRGQEARLRCSPMKGHSHVYWYRQLPEEGLKFMVYLQKENIIDESGMPKERFSAEFPKEGPSILRIQQVVRGDSAAYFCASSGQGGYGYTFGSGTRLTVV.

Notes on this clone: At one end, the junction sequence differs from germline, possibly due to a read error. The V and J genes are TRBV29-1 and TRBJ1-2, with unresolved D. Per the germline V gene, CDR1 is SQVTM and CDR2 is ANQGSEA. This CDR3 has 13 amino acids. DNA for the CDR3: TGCAGCATTGAAAATGGGGATGCGAGAGGCTACACCTTC. Protein: CSIENGDARGYTF.

The chain couples TRBV30 to TRBJ1-5; D might be TRBD1 (5 bases). The CDR3 runs 14 residues. CDR1 and CDR2 from the germline V gene are GTSNPN and SVGIG (reference sequence). Trimming cost V 3 bases and J 0 bases, with 9 bases left between them. DNA for the CDR3: TGTGCCTGGAGCTTGGGGGTTAGCAATCAGCCCCAGCATTTT. It is translated as CAWSLGVSNQPQHF.

This clone is deemed medium-sized. The chain recombines TRBV5-4 with TRBJ1-1; 8 nucleotides align to TRBD1. J lost 7 bases, V lost 0 bases, and 2 bases had no gene match. Germline lookup yields CDR1 SGHNT and CDR2 YYREEE (reference sequence). The CDR3 is made up of 13 amino acids. The CDR3 DNA sequence: TGTGCCAGCAGCTTGGGGGGGACAGGTGAAGCTTTCTTT. It translates to CASSLGGTGEAFF.

This clone occurred a few times. The rearrangement uses TRBV7-6 and TRBJ1-4; D gene unclear. The CDR3 is 14 amino acids. Trimming took 3 bases from V and 5 from J, leaving 10 bases between them. CDR1 and CDR2 (germline): SGHVS, FNYEAQ. The CDR3 coding sequence is TGTGCCAGCAGCTTGCGGGGTCCCAATGAAAAACTGTTTTTT. This translates into CASSLRGPNEKLFF.

The sample holds one count of this clone. The chain links TRBV7-2 to TRBJ2-2; 8 nucleotides align to TRBD2. The germline V gene has CDR1 SGHTA and CDR2 FQGNSA. V dropped 4 bases and J dropped 1; count of bases not matched to a gene: 2. The CDR3 spans 15 residues. The CDR3 nucleotides read TGTGCCAGCAGCTCCAGCGGGAGGAACACCGGGGAGCTGTTTTTT. Protein sequence: CASSSSGRNTGELFF.

CDR3 coding DNA: TGCAGCGTCACGACAGGGGGCTGGACAGATACGCAGTATTTT. This gives the protein CSVTTGGWTDTQYF. The J gene is TRBJ2-3, the V gene TRBV29-1; the match to TRBD1 covers 10 bases. J lost 3 bases, V lost 6 bases, and 6 bases had no gene match. The germline CDR1 and CDR2 sequences are SQVTM and ANQGSEA. CDR3 size: 14 residues.

This clone was found a few times. This chain connects TRBV7-6 to TRBJ2-3; either TRBD1 or TRBD2 may fit D (5 bases each). Trimming left V 5 bases short and J 4 bases short, with 19 bases between. CDR1 and CDR2 (germline): SGHVS, FNYEAQ. The CDR3 spans 16 residues. The CDR3 region is CASSPIFEGQADTQYF. CDR3 nucleotide sequence: TGTGCCAGCAGCCCCATCTTTGAGGGGCAGGCAGATACGCAGTATTTT.

The CDR3 DNA follows: TGTGCCAGCAGGGAACCACAGGGAGGACTCTACGAGCAGTACTTC. Residues: CASREPQGGLYEQYF. V usage is TRBV2 and J usage is TRBJ2-7; possibly TRBD1 or TRBD2 for D (6 bases each). The CDR3 sequence is 15 residues long. CDR1 SNHLY and CDR2 FYNNEI come from the germline V gene. V was cut by 6 bases and J by 3 bases, with 18 bases left in between. Full variable domain (outside the CDR3, taken from reference TRBV2 and TRBJ2-7): EPEVTQTPSHQVTQMGQEVILRCVPISNHLYFYWYRQILGQKVEFLVSFYNNEISEKSEIFDDQFSVERPDGSNFTLKIRSTKLEDSAMYFCASREPQGGLYEQYFGPGTRLTVT.